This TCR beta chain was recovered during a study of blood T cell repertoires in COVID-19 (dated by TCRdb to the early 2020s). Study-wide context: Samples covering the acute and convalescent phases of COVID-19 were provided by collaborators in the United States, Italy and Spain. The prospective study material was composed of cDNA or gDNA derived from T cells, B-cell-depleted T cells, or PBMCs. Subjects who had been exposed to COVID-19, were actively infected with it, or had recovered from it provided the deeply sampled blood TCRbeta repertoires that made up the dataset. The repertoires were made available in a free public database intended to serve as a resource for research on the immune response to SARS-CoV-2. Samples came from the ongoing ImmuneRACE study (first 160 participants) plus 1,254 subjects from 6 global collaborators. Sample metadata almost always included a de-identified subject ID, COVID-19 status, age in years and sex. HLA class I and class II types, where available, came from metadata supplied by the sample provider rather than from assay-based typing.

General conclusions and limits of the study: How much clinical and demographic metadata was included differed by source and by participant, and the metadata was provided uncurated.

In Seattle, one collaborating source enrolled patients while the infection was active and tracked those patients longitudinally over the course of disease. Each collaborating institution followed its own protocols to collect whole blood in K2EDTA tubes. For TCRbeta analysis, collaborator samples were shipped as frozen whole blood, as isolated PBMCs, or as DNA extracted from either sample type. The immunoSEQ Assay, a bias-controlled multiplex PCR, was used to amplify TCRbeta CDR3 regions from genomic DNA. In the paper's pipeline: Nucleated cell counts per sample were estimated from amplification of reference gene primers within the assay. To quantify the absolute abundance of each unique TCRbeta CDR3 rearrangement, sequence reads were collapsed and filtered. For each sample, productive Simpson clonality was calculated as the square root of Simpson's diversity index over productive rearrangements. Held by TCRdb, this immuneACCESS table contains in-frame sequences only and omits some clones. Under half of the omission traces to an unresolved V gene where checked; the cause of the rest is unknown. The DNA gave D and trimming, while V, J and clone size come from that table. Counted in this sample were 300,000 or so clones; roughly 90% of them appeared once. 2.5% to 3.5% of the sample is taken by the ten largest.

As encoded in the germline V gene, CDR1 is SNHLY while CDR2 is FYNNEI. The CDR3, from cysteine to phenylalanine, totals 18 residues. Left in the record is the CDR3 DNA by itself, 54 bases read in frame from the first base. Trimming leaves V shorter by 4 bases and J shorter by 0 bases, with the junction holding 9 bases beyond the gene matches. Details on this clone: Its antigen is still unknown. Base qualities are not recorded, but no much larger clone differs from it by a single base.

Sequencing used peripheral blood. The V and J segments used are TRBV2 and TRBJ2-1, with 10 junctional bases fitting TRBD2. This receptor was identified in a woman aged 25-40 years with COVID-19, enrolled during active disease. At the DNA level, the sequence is TGTGCCAGCAGTGGGACTAGCGGAAGAATGAGCTCCTACAATGAGCAGTTCTTC. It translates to CASSGTSGRMSSYNEQFF.